Listed below are T cell receptor beta chains from one sample, sequenced in a study of spatial heterogeneity in lung cancer. TCRdb passed the 5' RACE reads through MiXCR, listing each CDR3 protein once. The data contain 2,000 to 3,000 distinct CDR3 sequences, 7.4% of them seen just once; the ten biggest clones take up about 9.8%. Sequenced material: lung tumor tissue, taken at surgery. The receptor source for this set is a female donor with early-stage non-small cell lung cancer. The CDR3 runs from the conserved cysteine through the conserved F or W. A D gene is named only where the DNA matches it firmly. The listing skips clone size in some rows; elsewhere it reads once, few, many or a size class.

cdr3_aa | cdr3_nt | j_call | v_call | clone_size | d_call
CASSWGTGKNIQYF | TGCGCCAGCAGCTGGGGGACAGGGAAAAACATTCAGTACTTC | TRBJ2-4 | TRBV5-1 | medium-sized | TRBD1
CASSLARGQPQHF | TGTGCCAGCAGCTTAGCGAGGGGACAGCCCCAGCATTTT | TRBJ1-5 | TRBV7-2 | medium-sized | NA
CASSQRGVQETQYF | TGTGCCAGCAGCCAGCGGGGGGTTCAAGAGACCCAGTACTTC | TRBJ2-5 | TRBV11-2 | NA | TRBD2
CASSPATGLMNTEAFF | TGCGCCAGCAGCCCGGCGACAGGGCTGATGAACACTGAAGCTTTCTTT | TRBJ1-1 | TRBV5-1 | medium-sized | TRBD1
CASTATGRGTGELFF | TGTGCCAGCACCGCGACAGGGAGAGGCACCGGGGAGCTGTTTTTT | TRBJ2-2 | TRBV2 | medium-sized | TRBD1
CSVEEDEQFF | TGCAGCGTTGAAGAGGATGAGCAGTTCTTC | TRBJ2-1 | TRBV29-1 | few | NA
CASSQDRTDNEQFF | TGCGCCAGCAGCCAAGATAGGACAGACAATGAGCAGTTCTTC | TRBJ2-1 | TRBV4-1 | medium-sized | NA
CASSQGTRSGYEQYF | TGCGCCAGCAGCCAAGGGACTAGATCCGGATACGAGCAGTACTTC | TRBJ2-7 | TRBV4-1 | hyperexpanded | TRBD2
CASSPRTEGAYEQYF | TGTGCCAGCAGCCCAAGGACAGAGGGGGCCTACGAGCAGTACTTC | TRBJ2-7 | TRBV7-8 | large | NA
CASSPIRSSYNEQFF | TGTGCCAGCAGTCCCATAAGAAGCTCCTACAATGAGCAGTTCTTC | TRBJ2-1 | TRBV27 | NA | NA
CASSYGWNTEAFF | TGTGCCAGCAGTTACGGGTGGAACACTGAAGCTTTCTTT | TRBJ1-1 | TRBV6-2/TRBV6-3 | medium-sized | NA
CASRRTGGWETQYF | TGTGCCAGCAGAAGGACAGGGGGCTGGGAGACCCAGTACTTC | TRBJ2-5 | TRBV6-5 | few | TRBD1
CASSLGSQRRGYTF | TGTGCCAGCAGCTTGGGAAGCCAAAGGCGCGGCTACACCTTC | TRBJ1-2 | TRBV11-2 | medium-sized | NA
CASSQERSSGGAQFF | TGTGCCAGCAGCCAAGAAAGGTCGAGCGGGGGGGCCCAGTTCTTC | TRBJ2-1 | TRBV3-1 | medium-sized | TRBD2
CASSLGTANYGYTF | TGTGCCAGCAGCTTAGGGACCGCTAACTATGGCTACACCTTC | TRBJ1-2 | TRBV7-2 | few | NA
CASSQETGAYTQYF | TGCGCCAGCAGCCAAGAGACAGGGGCTTATACGCAGTATTTT | TRBJ2-3 | TRBV4-1 | NA | TRBD1
CASSLLWEQYF | TGTGCCAGCAGCTTACTGTGGGAGCAGTACTTC | TRBJ2-7 | TRBV7-8 | medium-sized | NA
CASSQELSGGSETQYF | TGCGCCAGCAGCCAAGAGCTTAGCGGGGGATCGGAGACCCAGTACTTC | TRBJ2-5 | TRBV4-3 | medium-sized | TRBD2
CASSQVFRCSYEQYF | TGTGCCAGCAGCCAAGTTTTCCGCTGCTCCTACGAGCAGTACTTC | TRBJ2-7 | TRBV14 | large | NA
CASSHGDEQYF | TGTGCCAGCAGTCACGGCGACGAGCAGTACTTC | TRBJ2-7 | TRBV6-5 | medium-sized | NA
CASSPDLGRGETQYF | TGTGCCAGCAGCCCTGATTTAGGGAGGGGAGAGACCCAGTACTTC | TRBJ2-5 | TRBV14 | medium-sized | TRBD2
CSARGGGGAQANTEAFF | TGCAGTGCCCGGGGAGGGGGGGGCGCACAAGCGAACACTGAAGCTTTCTTT | TRBJ1-1 | TRBV20-1 | medium-sized | NA
CASSYRTSGLNEQFF | TGTGCCAGCAGTTATAGAACTAGCGGGCTCAATGAGCAGTTCTTC | TRBJ2-1 | TRBV6-2/TRBV6-3 | medium-sized | TRBD2
CASSGLPGVTYEQYF | TGCGCCAGCAGCGGGTTGCCGGGGGTTACCTACGAGCAGTACTTC | TRBJ2-7 | TRBV5-1 | medium-sized | NA
CSAGQGSGNQPQHF | TGCAGTGCTGGGCAGGGGAGTGGAAATCAGCCCCAGCATTTT | TRBJ1-5 | TRBV20-1 | medium-sized | NA
CASSLEPSRIAFF | TGTGCCAGCAGCTTAGAACCCTCCCGGATCGCTTTCTTT | TRBJ1-1 | TRBV7-2 | medium-sized | NA
CSAREGSMSYTF | TGCAGTGCTAGAGAGGGCTCAATGAGTTACACCTTC | TRBJ1-2 | TRBV20-1 | medium-sized | NA
CASSPGLANTQETQYF | TGTGCCAGCAGCCCGGGACTAGCCAATACTCAAGAGACCCAGTACTTC | TRBJ2-5 | TRBV3-1 | medium-sized | TRBD2
CASTEDLTGATYEQYF | TGTGCCAGCACCGAGGACCTGACGGGGGCCACCTACGAGCAGTACTTC | TRBJ2-7 | TRBV6-1 | many | NA
CASSLESGQNNEQFF | TGTGCCAGCAGCTTGGAAAGCGGACAGAACAATGAGCAGTTCTTC | TRBJ2-1 | TRBV7-8 | NA | NA
CASSRRDRGNTIYF | TGTGCCAGCAGTCGCCGGGACAGGGGAAACACCATATATTTT | TRBJ1-3 | TRBV13 | many | TRBD1
CASSLDGGRTDTQYF | TGTGCCAGCAGCTTAGACGGGGGACGCACAGATACGCAGTATTTT | TRBJ2-3 | TRBV11-2 | few | NA
CATSIRTGSGYTF | TGTGCCACCAGCATTAGGACAGGGTCTGGCTACACCTTC | TRBJ1-2 | TRBV15 | medium-sized | TRBD1
CASSAGLAGASTDTQYF | TGTGCCAGCAGCGCCGGACTAGCGGGGGCCTCCACAGATACGCAGTATTTT | TRBJ2-3 | TRBV7-6 | medium-sized | TRBD2
CASSLDGSYPGNEQFF | TGTGCCAGCAGCTTAGACGGGAGCTACCCGGGGAATGAGCAGTTCTTC | TRBJ2-1 | TRBV11-2 | medium-sized | NA
CASSPVRETQYF | TGTGCCAGCTCCCCGGTTCGTGAAACGCAGTATTTT | TRBJ2-3 | TRBV18 | medium-sized | NA
CSVRLANEQFF | TGCAGCGTAAGACTAGCGAATGAGCAGTTCTTC | TRBJ2-1 | TRBV29-1 | NA | TRBD2
CASSRRDSNEQFF | TGCGCCAGCAGCCGCCGGGACAGCAATGAGCAGTTCTTC | TRBJ2-1 | TRBV5-1 | medium-sized | TRBD1
CASSLRRAFSEKLFF | TGTGCCAGCAGCTTGCGACGGGCGTTTAGTGAAAAACTGTTTTTT | TRBJ1-4 | TRBV11-2 | medium-sized | NA
CASSQDRTGYGYTF | TGTGCCAGCAGCCAAGACCGGACAGGCTATGGCTACACCTTC | TRBJ1-2 | TRBV4-2 | medium-sized | TRBD1
CASSEGVVNEKLFF | TGTGCCAGCAGCGAGGGGGTCGTTAATGAAAAACTGTTTTTT | TRBJ1-4 | TRBV5-4 | large | NA
CSARAPDRKPYEQYF | TGCAGTGCTAGAGCCCCTGACAGGAAACCATACGAGCAGTACTTC | TRBJ2-7 | TRBV20-1 | medium-sized | NA
CAFTPTGTHETQYF | TGTGCCTTTACACCCACAGGGACTCATGAGACCCAGTACTTC | TRBJ2-5 | TRBV30 | medium-sized | NA
CASRPRDLYYYEQYF | TGCGCCAGCCGACCTAGGGACTTGTATTACTACGAGCAGTACTTC | TRBJ2-7 | TRBV23-1 | NA | NA
CASSNSRISGANVLTF | TGTGCCAGCAGCAACTCCAGGATCTCTGGGGCCAACGTCCTGACTTTC | TRBJ2-6 | TRBV13 | few | NA
CASSPGYDYGYTF | TGTGCCAGCAGCCCAGGGTACGACTATGGCTACACCTTC | TRBJ1-2 | TRBV3-1 | medium-sized | NA
CSVALGTGAVSEQYF | TGCAGCGTAGCACTCGGGACAGGGGCAGTGAGCGAGCAGTACTTC | TRBJ2-7 | TRBV29-1 | medium-sized | TRBD1
CASSVSGGAMYEQFF | TGTGCCAGCAGCGTGAGTGGGGGGGCCATGTATGAGCAGTTCTTC | TRBJ2-1 | TRBV9 | NA | NA
CASSPPTGQGAHEQYF | TGTGCCAGCTCACCACCCACGGGACAGGGAGCCCACGAGCAGTACTTC | TRBJ2-7 | TRBV18 | many | TRBD1
CASSQKISTGGRSTEAFF | TGCGCCAGCAGCCAAAAAATCTCGACAGGGGGTAGAAGCACTGAAGCTTTCTTT | TRBJ1-1 | TRBV4-3 | large | TRBD1
CSVRTRTKGTQYF | TGCAGCGTTAGGACCCGGACGAAGGGGACCCAGTACTTC | TRBJ2-5 | TRBV29-1 | medium-sized | NA